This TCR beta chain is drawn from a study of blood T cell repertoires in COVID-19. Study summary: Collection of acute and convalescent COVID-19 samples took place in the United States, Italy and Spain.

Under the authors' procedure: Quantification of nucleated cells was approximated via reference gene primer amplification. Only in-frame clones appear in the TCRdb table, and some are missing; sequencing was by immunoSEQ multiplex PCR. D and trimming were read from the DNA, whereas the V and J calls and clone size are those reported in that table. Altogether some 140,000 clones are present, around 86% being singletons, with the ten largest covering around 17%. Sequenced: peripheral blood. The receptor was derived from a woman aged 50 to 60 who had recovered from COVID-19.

CDR3 nucleotides: TGCAGCGTCGGAACGGGTACAGGGAATAAGCAGTACTTC. Its protein product is CSVGTGTGNKQYF. The gene calls are TRBV29-1 and TRBJ2-7; a possible D gene is TRBD1 (6 bases). V was cut by 6 bases and J by 8 bases, with 20 bases left in between. Germline CDR1 and CDR2: SQVTM and ANQGSEA. CDR3 length: 13 amino acids.